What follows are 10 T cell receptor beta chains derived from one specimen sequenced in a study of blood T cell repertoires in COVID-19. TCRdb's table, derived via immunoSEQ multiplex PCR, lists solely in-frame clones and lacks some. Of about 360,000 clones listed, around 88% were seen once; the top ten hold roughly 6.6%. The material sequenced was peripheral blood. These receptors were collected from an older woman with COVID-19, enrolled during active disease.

The CDR3 DNA is TGCAGCGTTGCTGAAGGCAGGGGGTCAGCTGAAGCTTTCTTT. It translates to CSVAEGRGSAEAFF. The chain is built from TRBV29-1 and TRBJ1-1, with 7 bases identical to TRBD1. This CDR3 contains 14 residues. Trimming at V came to 4 bases and at J to 6 bases, leaving 11 bases not matched to a gene. Germline V gene sequence: CDR1 SQVTM, CDR2 ANQGSEA.

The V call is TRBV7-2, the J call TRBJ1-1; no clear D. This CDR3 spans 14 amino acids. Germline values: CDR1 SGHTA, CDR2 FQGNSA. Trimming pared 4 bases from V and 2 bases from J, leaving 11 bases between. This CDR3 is CASSSITGNTEAFF. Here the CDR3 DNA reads TGTGCCAGCAGCTCCATCACGGGAAACACTGAAGCTTTCTTT.

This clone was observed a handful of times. The chain's CDR3 is CASSVGWTGPSPLHF. Written as DNA, the CDR3 is TGTGCCAGCAGCGTAGGTTGGACAGGTCCCTCACCCCTCCACTTT. The chain is built from TRBV9 and TRBJ1-6, with 7 bases identical to TRBD1. The CDR3 spans 15 residues. V shed 0 bases, J shed 10 bases, and the junction held 7 bases outside the gene matches. The V gene's germline CDR1 is SGDLS and CDR2 YYNGEE.

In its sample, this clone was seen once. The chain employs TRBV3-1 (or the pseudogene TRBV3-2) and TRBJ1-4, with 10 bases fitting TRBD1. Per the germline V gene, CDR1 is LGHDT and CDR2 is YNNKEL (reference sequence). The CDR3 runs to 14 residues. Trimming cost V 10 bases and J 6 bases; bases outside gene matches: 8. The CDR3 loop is CATASTGGYEKLFF. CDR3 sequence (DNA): TGTGCCACTGCTTCGACAGGGGGCTATGAAAAACTGTTTTTT.

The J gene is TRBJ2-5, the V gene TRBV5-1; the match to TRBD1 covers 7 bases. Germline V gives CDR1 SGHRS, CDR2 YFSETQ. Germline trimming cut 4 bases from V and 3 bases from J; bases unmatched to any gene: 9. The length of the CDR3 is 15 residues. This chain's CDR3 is CASSTAGTEKETQYF. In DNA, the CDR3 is TGCGCCAGCAGCACAGCCGGGACAGAGAAAGAGACCCAGTACTTC.

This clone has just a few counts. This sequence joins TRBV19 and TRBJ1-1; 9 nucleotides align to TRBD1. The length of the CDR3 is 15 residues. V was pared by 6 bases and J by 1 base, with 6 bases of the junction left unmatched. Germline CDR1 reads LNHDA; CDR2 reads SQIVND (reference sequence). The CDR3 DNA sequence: TGTGCCAGTAGAAATCCACAGGGGGCGAACACTGAAGCTTTCTTT. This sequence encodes CASRNPQGANTEAFF.

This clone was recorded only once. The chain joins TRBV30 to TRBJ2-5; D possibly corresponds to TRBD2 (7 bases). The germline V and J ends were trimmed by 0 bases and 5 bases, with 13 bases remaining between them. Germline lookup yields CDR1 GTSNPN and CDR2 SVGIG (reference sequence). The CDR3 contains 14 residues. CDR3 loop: CAWSVGGGGETQYF. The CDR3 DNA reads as TGTGCCTGGAGTGTAGGGGGGGGCGGTGAGACCCAGTACTTC.

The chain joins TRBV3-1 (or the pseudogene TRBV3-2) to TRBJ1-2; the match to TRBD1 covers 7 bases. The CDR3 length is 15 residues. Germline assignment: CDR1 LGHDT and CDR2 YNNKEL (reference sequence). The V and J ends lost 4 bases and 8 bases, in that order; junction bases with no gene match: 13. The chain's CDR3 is CASSPSDRSLQGYTF. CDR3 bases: TGTGCCAGCAGCCCGTCGGACAGGAGTCTGCAAGGCTACACCTTC.

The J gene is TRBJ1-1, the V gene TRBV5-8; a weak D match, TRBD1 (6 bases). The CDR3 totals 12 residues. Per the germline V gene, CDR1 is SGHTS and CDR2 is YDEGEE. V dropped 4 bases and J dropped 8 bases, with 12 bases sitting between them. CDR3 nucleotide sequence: TGTGCCAGCAGCCTCTGGACAGCGGAAGCTTTCTTT. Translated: CASSLWTAEAFF.

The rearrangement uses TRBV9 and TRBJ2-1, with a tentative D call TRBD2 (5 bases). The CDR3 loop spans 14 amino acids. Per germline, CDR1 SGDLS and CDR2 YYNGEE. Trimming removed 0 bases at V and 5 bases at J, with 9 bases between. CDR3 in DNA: TGTGCCAGCAGCGTAGCGGGGTCTAACAATGAGCAGTTCTTC. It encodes CASSVAGSNNEQFF.